The TCR beta chain under discussion was sequenced for a study of T cell repertoires in cytomegalovirus infection. Study as a whole: In the study, CMV epitopes included recently identified HLA-C-restricted and well-studied HLA-B-restricted ones.

MiXCR, run by TCRdb on the reads, gives a single entry per CDR3 protein. The table has about 71,000 distinct CDR3 sequences, more than 20% seen once. This clonotype was seen only a few times. The target antigen is unknown. V lost 4 bases and J 5 bases, leaving 16 bases between the germline ends. This CDR3 has 15 amino acids. CDR1 is SGHTA and CDR2 is FQGNSA in the germline V gene. This TCR derives from a human donor in good health (CMV status not recorded). Some clones in this sample may be carry-over from other donors' samples. The chain joins TRBV7-2 to TRBJ2-3, with TRBD1 as a possible D gene (6 bases). The input for sequencing was CD8+ T cells from cultured PBMCs, taken from culture after CMV antigen stimulation. The CDR3 nucleotides are TGTGCCAGCAGCTCATGGGACATTTCGAAAGATACGCAGTATTTT. Encoded protein: CASSSWDISKDTQYF.